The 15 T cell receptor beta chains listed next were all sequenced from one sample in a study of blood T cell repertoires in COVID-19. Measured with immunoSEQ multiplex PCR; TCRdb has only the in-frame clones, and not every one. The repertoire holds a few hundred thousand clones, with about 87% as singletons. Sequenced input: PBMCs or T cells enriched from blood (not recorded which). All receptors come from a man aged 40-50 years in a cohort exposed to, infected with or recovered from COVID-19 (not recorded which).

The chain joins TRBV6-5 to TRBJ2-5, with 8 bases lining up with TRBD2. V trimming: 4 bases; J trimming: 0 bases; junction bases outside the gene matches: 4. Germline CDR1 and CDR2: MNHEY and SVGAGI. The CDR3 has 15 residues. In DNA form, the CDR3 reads TGTGCCAGCAGTTCTTCTAGCGGGTACCAAGAGACCCAGTACTTC. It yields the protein CASSSSSGYQETQYF.

CDR3 amino acids: CASSVGNQETQYF. The CDR3 DNA reads as TGTGCCAGCAGTGTGGGCAACCAAGAGACCCAGTACTTC. V usage is TRBV2 and J usage is TRBJ2-5; D is undetermined. In germline, CDR1 is SNHLY, CDR2 FYNNEI. There are 13 residues in the CDR3. The V end was cut by 4 bases, the J end by 0 bases, with 6 bases between.

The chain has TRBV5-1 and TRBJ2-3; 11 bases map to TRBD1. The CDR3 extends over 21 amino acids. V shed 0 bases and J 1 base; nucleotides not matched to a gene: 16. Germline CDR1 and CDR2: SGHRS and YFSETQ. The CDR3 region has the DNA TGCGCCAGCAGCTTGGCCGGGATGCTAGGACAGGGGGCTAGACGCACAGATACGCAGTATTTT. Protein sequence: CASSLAGMLGQGARRTDTQYF.

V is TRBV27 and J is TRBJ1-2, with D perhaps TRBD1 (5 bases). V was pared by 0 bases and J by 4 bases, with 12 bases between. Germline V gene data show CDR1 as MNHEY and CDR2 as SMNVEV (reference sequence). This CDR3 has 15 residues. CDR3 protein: CASSLSRTGIYGYTF. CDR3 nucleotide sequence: TGTGCCAGCAGTTTATCCCGAACAGGAATCTATGGCTACACCTTC.

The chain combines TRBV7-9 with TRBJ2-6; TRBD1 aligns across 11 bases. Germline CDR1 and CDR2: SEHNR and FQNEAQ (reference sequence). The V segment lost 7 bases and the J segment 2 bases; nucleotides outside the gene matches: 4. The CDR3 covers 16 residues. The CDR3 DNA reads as TGTGCCAGCACACCGGGACAGGGGGCTGGGGCCAACGTCCTGACTTTC. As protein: CASTPGQGAGANVLTF.

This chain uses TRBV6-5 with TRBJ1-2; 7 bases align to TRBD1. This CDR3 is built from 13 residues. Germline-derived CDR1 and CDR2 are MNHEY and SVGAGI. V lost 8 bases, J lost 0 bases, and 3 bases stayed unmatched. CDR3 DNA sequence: TGTGCCAGCTGGGACAGCCCTAACTATGGCTACACCTTC. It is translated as CASWDSPNYGYTF.

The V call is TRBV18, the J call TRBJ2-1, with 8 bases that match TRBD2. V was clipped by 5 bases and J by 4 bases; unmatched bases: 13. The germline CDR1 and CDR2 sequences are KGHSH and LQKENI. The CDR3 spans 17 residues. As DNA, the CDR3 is TGTGCCAGCTCATCGTCATATACTAGCGGACCGTACAATGAGCAGTTCTTC. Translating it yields CASSSSYTSGPYNEQFF.

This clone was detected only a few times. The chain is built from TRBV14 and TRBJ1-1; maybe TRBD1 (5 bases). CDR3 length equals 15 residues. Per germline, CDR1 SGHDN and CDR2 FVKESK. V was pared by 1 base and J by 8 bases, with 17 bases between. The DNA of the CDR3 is TGTGCCAGCAGCCAAGGGGCAGGGCTGGCCGCGGAAGCTTTCTTT. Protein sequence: CASSQGAGLAAEAFF.

The CDR3 DNA follows: TGCGCCAGCAGCTGGCAGGCAATCACCTACAATGAGCAGTTCTTC. Translated: CASSWQAITYNEQFF. This chain joins TRBV5-1 and TRBJ2-1, with unresolved D. The CDR3 is 15 amino acids. V was cut by 3 bases and J by 2 bases, with 12 bases left in between. Germline CDR1 and CDR2: SGHRS and YFSETQ.

The CDR3 reads CASSLVPGHYSGNTIYF. The DNA for the CDR3 is TGTGCCAGCAGCTTGGTGCCTGGACACTACTCTGGAAACACCATATATTTT. The V call is TRBV5-5, the J call TRBJ1-3; a weak D match, TRBD1 (5 bases). Germline V lookup: CDR1 SGHKS, CDR2 YYEKEE (reference sequence). CDR3 length equals 17 residues. With 0 bases removed from V and 0 bases from J, the gap between germline ends came to 13 bases.

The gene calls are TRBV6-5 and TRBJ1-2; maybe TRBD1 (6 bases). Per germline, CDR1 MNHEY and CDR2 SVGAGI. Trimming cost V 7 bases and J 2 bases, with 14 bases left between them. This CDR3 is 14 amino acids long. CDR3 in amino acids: CASTEGGLNYGYTF. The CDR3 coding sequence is TGTGCCAGCACCGAGGGGGGGCTCAACTATGGCTACACCTTC.

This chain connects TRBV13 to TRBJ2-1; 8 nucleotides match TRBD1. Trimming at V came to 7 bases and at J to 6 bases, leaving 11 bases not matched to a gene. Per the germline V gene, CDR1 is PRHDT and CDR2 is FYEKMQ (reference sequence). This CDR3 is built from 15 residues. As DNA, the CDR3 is TGTGCCAGCACCAAGCCCTCAGACAGGGGCAATGAGCAGTTCTTC. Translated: CASTKPSDRGNEQFF.

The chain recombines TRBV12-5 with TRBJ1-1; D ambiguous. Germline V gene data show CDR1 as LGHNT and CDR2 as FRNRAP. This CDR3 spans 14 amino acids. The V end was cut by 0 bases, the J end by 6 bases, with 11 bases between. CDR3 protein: CASGLVPLRPEAFF. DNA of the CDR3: TGTGCTAGTGGTTTGGTCCCTTTGCGGCCTGAAGCTTTCTTT.

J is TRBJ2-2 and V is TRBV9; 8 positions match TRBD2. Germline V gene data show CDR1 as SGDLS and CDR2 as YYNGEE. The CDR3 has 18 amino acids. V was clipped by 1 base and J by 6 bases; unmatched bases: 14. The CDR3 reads CASSVSGRATGGAGELFF. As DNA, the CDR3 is TGTGCCAGCAGCGTATCCGGGAGGGCCACCGGGGGCGCCGGGGAGCTGTTTTTT.

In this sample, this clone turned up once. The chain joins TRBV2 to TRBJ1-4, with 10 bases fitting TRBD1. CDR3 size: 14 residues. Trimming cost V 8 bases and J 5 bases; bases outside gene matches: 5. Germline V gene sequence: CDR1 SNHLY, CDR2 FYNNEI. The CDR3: CASLADRGNEKLFF. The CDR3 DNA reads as TGTGCCAGCCTTGCGGACAGGGGGAATGAAAAACTGTTTTTT.